Sequencing of this T cell receptor beta chain was carried out in a study of T cells in Graves' hyperthyroidism and ophthalmopathy. The germline V gene has CDR1 DFQATT and CDR2 SNEGSKA (reference sequence). CDR3 size: 12 residues. V lost 3 bases, J lost 5 bases, and 10 bases lay in between. TCR beta CDR3 regions were amplified from RNA transcripts. The study used the HTBI primer set for a first-round RT-PCR of the TCR CDR3. From the multiplex PCR reads, TCRdb called clonotypes with MiXCR, one entry per CDR3 protein. The data hold 300,000 to 500,000 distinct CDR3 sequences, with about 14% observed a single time. This clonotype has ten or more counts.

V is TRBV20-1 and J is TRBJ2-5, with D perhaps TRBD1 (5 bases). This sequence was found in a man aged 50-59 years with Graves' ophthalmopathy. Sequences were obtained from blood. The CDR3 coding sequence is TGCAGTGCTAGTCAGGGTGGGGAGACCCAGTACTTC. This encodes CSASQGGETQYF.